A single sample gave rise to the 14 T cell receptor beta chains below, sequenced in a study of beta chain features in type 1 diabetes (dated by TCRdb to 2017 to 2018). Libraries came from the immunoSEQ multiplex PCR assay. The High Capacity cDNA Reverse Transcription Kit was used to reverse transcribe all of the isolated RNA, meaning that expressed TCRB transcripts were what got sequenced. TCRdb retrieved this table from immuneACCESS and kept in-frame rearrangements only. Not all clones are present; in checked studies, unresolved V genes account for under half, and no reason is known for the remainder. Recorded for this sample are 400,000 or so clones; roughly 12% of them occurred a single time. Of the sample, 0.0095% to 0.013% falls within the top ten clones. Which antigens these TCRs recognize remains unknown. Results and caveats for the whole study, not just this receptor: Type 1 diabetes patients showed a moderate but significant shortening of TCRB CDR3 length in all four CD4+ subsets.

The material sequenced was naive CD4+ T cells from blood. The sample's cell subset or site label, decoded: true naive CD4+ T cells. All receptors come from a young woman with type 1 diabetes.

This clone has a handful of counts. This chain links TRBV29-1 with TRBJ2-3; 7 bases are a match to TRBD2. Germline values: CDR1 SQVTM, CDR2 ANQGSEA. V lost 5 bases, J lost 0 bases, and 8 bases stayed unmatched. CDR3 length: 15 amino acids. The CDR3 DNA reads TGCAGCGTTTCGTCAGCGGGACTTAGCACAGATACGCAGTATTTT. It encodes CSVSSAGLSTDTQYF.

This clone was recorded a few times. The rearrangement uses TRBV30 and TRBJ1-2, with D tentatively TRBD1 (6 bases). The germline V gene encodes CDR1 GTSNPN and CDR2 SVGIG (reference sequence). V was shortened by 4 bases and J by 5 bases, with 17 bases between the two germline ends. This CDR3 is 14 amino acids long. In DNA, the CDR3 is TGTGCCTGGACGAGGGGGTCGAGAGAATATGGCTACACCTTC. This sequence encodes CAWTRGSREYGYTF.

The chain employs TRBV9 and TRBJ1-2, with D perhaps TRBD1 (5 bases). This CDR3 comprises 15 residues. Per the germline V gene, CDR1 is SGDLS and CDR2 is YYNGEE. The V and J ends lost 0 bases and 3 bases respectively, with 12 bases between them. CDR3 DNA sequence: TGTGCCAGCAGCGTAGCCGAGACAGTCGACTATGGCTACACCTTC. It codes for CASSVAETVDYGYTF.

The rearrangement links TRBV20-1 to TRBJ2-3, with D unresolved. CDR3 length: 11 amino acids. In germline, CDR1 is DFQATT, CDR2 SNEGSKA (reference sequence). V lost 6 bases to trimming and J lost 6 bases, with 10 bases between them. The CDR3 loop reads CSAPLRDTQYF. The DNA of the CDR3 is TGCAGTGCACCCCTCAGGGATACGCAGTATTTT.

The V call is TRBV29-1, the J call TRBJ2-7; D is perhaps TRBD1 (5 bases). The CDR3 contains 13 residues. Germline CDR1 and CDR2: SQVTM and ANQGSEA. Trimming took 5 bases from V and 2 from J, leaving 13 bases between them. DNA for the CDR3: TGCAGCGTTAGACAGTCCTTGACCTACGAGCAGTACTTC. Amino acids: CSVRQSLTYEQYF.

This clone was recorded a few times. The rearrangement uses TRBV7-3 and TRBJ1-2, with D possibly matching TRBD1 (5 bases). CDR3 length equals 13 residues. V was shortened by 5 bases and J by 7 bases, with 14 bases between the two germline ends. CDR1 is SGHTA, CDR2 FQGTGA, per germline. The CDR3 is CASSQNQGAGYTF. For the CDR3, the DNA is TGTGCCAGCAGCCAGAACCAGGGTGCTGGCTACACCTTC.

This clone was detected a few times. J is TRBJ1-1 and V is TRBV29-1, with a weak D call TRBD1 (6 bases). Germline V gene data show CDR1 as SQVTM and CDR2 as ANQGSEA. The CDR3 runs 14 residues. V lost 7 bases, J lost 0 bases, and 15 bases lay in between. CDR3 DNA: TGCAGCGCTATCGTTACAGGGCTGAACACTGAAGCTTTCTTT. It specifies CSAIVTGLNTEAFF.

The V and J genes are TRBV29-1 and TRBJ2-7; 9 bases align to TRBD1. The CDR3 spans 13 residues. Trimming cost V 7 bases and J 3 bases; bases outside gene matches: 7. CDR1 is SQVTM and CDR2 is ANQGSEA in the germline V gene. The CDR3 nucleotides are TGCAGCGCCAGGACAGGGGAGAACTACGAGCAGTACTTC. Amino acid sequence: CSARTGENYEQYF.

V usage is TRBV5-6 and J usage is TRBJ2-7, with 10 bases fitting TRBD1. The junction had 5 bases not matched to a gene; V was cut back by 2 bases and J by 6 bases. Germline CDR1 is SGHDT and CDR2 is YYEEEE. The CDR3 runs 14 residues. The DNA for the CDR3 is TGTGCCAGCAGCTTCCGGGACAGGGGTGGCGAGCAGTACTTC. It is translated as CASSFRDRGGEQYF.

This sequence joins TRBV4-3 and TRBJ1-4; D is unresolved. The CDR3 has 15 amino acids. Germline CDR1 LGHNA, CDR2 YSLEER. V was shortened by 0 bases and J by 1 base, with 6 bases between the two germline ends. The DNA of the CDR3 is TGCGCCAGCAGCCAAGATCGCAGAACTAATGAAAAACTGTTTTTT. Its protein product is CASSQDRRTNEKLFF.

This clone was counted a few times. The genes are TRBV28 and TRBJ1-2; D unresolved. The CDR3 is 13 amino acids. The V end was cut by 4 bases, the J end by 2 bases, with 8 bases between. Germline lookup yields CDR1 MDHEN and CDR2 SYDVKM. The CDR3 DNA follows: TGTGCCAGCAGTTCCCCTCCGAACTATGGCTACACCTTC. Its translation: CASSSPPNYGYTF.

This clone was seen only a few times. The same CDR3 can be traced to other DNA sequences in this sample. The chain recombines TRBV9 with TRBJ2-3, with 7 bases matching TRBD2. This CDR3 spans 15 amino acids. With V trimmed by 0 bases and J by 3 bases, 4 bases remained unmatched. Looked up from germline, CDR1 is SGDLS and CDR2 is YYNGEE. In DNA, the CDR3 is TGTGCCAGCAGCGTAGTTGGGGGGGGGACAGATACGCAGTATTTT. This encodes CASSVVGGGTDTQYF.

This clone appeared a few times. The CDR3 is CASSLSAGGSGETQYF. In DNA form, the CDR3 reads TGTGCCAGCAGCTTATCAGCGGGAGGATCTGGTGAGACCCAGTACTTC. The V gene is TRBV7-2, the J gene TRBJ2-5, with 9 bases matching TRBD2. This CDR3 contains 16 residues. Germline V gene sequence: CDR1 SGHTA, CDR2 FQGNSA. With V trimmed by 2 bases and J by 5 bases, 9 bases remained unmatched.

The rearrangement uses TRBV15 and TRBJ2-2; D is unresolved. V was shortened by 0 bases and J by 1 base, with 6 bases between the two germline ends. This CDR3 is built from 15 residues. CDR1 and CDR2 (germline): LNHNV, YYDKDF (reference sequence). The CDR3 DNA is TGTGCCACCAGCAGAGATAATTTGAACACCGGGGAGCTGTTTTTT. Protein product: CATSRDNLNTGELFF.